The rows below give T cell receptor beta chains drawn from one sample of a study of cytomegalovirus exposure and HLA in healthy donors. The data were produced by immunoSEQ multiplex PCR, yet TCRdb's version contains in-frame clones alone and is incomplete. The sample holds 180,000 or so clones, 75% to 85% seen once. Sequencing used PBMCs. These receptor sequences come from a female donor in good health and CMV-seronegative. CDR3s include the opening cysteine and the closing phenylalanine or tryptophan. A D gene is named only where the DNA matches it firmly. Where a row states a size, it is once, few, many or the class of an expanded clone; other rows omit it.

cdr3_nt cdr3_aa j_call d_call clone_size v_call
TGTGCCATCAGCTCGGGGACATTTAACTATGGCTACACCTTC CAISSGTFNYGYTF TRBJ1-2 - - TRBV10-3
TGTGCCAGCAGCTCCGGGACAGGGGGCAGTAATTCACCCCTCCACTTT CASSSGTGGSNSPLHF TRBJ1-6 TRBD1 few TRBV7-9
TGCGCCAGCAGCCAAAAAATAGGCGGGGGACATGGCTACACCTTC CASSQKIGGGHGYTF TRBJ1-2 - - TRBV4-1
TGTGCCGGAAACAGGGACCAAGAGACCCAGTACTTC CAGNRDQETQYF TRBJ2-5 - - TRBV30
TGTGCCAGTAGACATGGGGGCAGGTCCAATGGGAGGCCCCAGCATTTT CASRHGGRSNGRPQHF TRBJ1-5 - - TRBV19
TGTGCCAGTAGCATCAGACAGTTGACTAGCAATCAGCCCCAGCATTTT CASSIRQLTSNQPQHF TRBJ1-5 - - TRBV19
TGTGCCAGCAGTTTCAGGGGGGATAGAGAGACCCAGTACTTC CASSFRGDRETQYF TRBJ2-5 - - TRBV6-1
TGTGCCAGCAGCTTAACAGGGGGCGGGAGGGCATCTGGGGCCAACGTCCTGACTTTC CASSLTGGGRASGANVLTF TRBJ2-6 TRBD2 - TRBV7-3
TGTGCCAGCAGTTCCGCAAGACAGGGTGGCTATGGCTACACCTTC CASSSARQGGYGYTF TRBJ1-2 TRBD1 - TRBV27
TGTGCCAGCAGTGCTTGGGCATCAGGGACTGGAAACACCATATATTTT CASSAWASGTGNTIYF TRBJ1-3 - - TRBV6-1
TGTGCCAGCAGTTTCATAAGGACAGTTAGCAATCAGCCCCAGCATTTT CASSFIRTVSNQPQHF TRBJ1-5 - - TRBV28